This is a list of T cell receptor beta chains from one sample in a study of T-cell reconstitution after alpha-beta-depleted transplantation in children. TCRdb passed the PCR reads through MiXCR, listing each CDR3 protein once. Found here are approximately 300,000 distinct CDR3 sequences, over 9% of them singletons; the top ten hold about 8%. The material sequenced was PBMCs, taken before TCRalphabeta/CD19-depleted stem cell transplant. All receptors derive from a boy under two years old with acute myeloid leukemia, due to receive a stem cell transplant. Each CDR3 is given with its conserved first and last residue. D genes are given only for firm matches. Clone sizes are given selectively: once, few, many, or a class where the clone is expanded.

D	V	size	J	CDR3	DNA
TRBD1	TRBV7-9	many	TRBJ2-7	CASSQTVQGSYEQYF	TGTGCCAGCAGCCAGACGGTACAGGGGAGCTACGAGCAGTACTTC
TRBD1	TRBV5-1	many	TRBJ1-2	CASSLGRTGDRYGYTF	TGCGCCAGCAGCTTGGGTCGTACAGGGGATAGATATGGCTACACCTTC
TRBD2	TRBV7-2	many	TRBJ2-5	CASSHSGRGETQYF	TGTGCCAGCAGCCATAGCGGGAGGGGGGAGACCCAGTACTTC
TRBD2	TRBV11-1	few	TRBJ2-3	CASSIIPWGAGDPDTDTQYF	TGTGCCAGCAGCATTATCCCGTGGGGCGCGGGGGACCCCGACACAGATACGCAGTATTTT
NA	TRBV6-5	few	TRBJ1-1	CASSYSSGRRNTEAFF	TGTGCCAGCAGTTACTCGTCGGGCAGGAGAAACACTGAAGCTTTCTTT
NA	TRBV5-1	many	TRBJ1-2	CASSVGPSGYTF	TGCGCCAGCAGCGTGGGTCCCTCTGGCTACACCTTC
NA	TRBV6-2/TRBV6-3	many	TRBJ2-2	CASSYSKWRDSPANTGELFF	TGTGCCAGCAGTTACTCGAAGTGGCGGGACAGTCCCGCGAACACCGGGGAGCTGTTTTTT
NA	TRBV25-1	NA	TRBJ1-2	CASSDSAHSNYGYTF	TGTGCCAGCAGTGACTCGGCCCACTCTAACTATGGCTACACCTTC
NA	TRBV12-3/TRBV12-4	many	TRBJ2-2	CASTLLTGELFF	TGTGCCAGCACCCTGCTTACCGGGGAGCTGTTTTTT
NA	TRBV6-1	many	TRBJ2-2	CASSRGLDVWNGELFF	TGTGCCAGCAGTCGAGGACTCGACGTCTGGAACGGGGAGCTGTTTTTT
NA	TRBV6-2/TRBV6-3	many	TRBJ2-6	CASSSPGVGANVLTF	TGTGCCAGCAGTTCCCCCGGGGTGGGGGCCAACGTCCTGACTTTC
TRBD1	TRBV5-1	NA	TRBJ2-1	CASSLDRGRNNEQFF	TGCGCCAGCAGCCTGGACAGGGGGCGCAACAATGAGCAGTTCTTC
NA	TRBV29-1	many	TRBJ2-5	CSVSLRGGLETQYF	TGCAGCGTTAGTCTCCGGGGTGGTTTAGAGACCCAGTACTTC
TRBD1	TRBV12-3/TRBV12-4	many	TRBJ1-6	CASSSGTGGSPLHF	TGTGCCAGCAGTTCAGGGACAGGGGGTTCACCCCTCCACTTT
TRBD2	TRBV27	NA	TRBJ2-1	CASSLRLAGVHPYNEQFF	TGTGCCAGCAGTTTAAGACTAGCGGGGGTACACCCCTACAATGAGCAGTTCTTC